This TCR beta chain comes out of a study of CD8 T cells in Susac syndrome. Random hexamers primed reverse transcription of about 0.45 to 1 ug RNA. An immunoSEQ multiplex PCR generated amplified TCR beta CDR3 products spanning 54 Vbeta and 13 Jbeta. TCRdb reprocessed the immunoSEQ multiplex PCR reads via MiXCR and lists one record per CDR3 protein. The table records about 300,000 distinct CDR3 sequences, around 85% of them present only once. Details on this clonotype: The target antigen is unknown.

Study-wide results and limits: The authors acknowledged that their TCR sequencing and HLA analysis involved a relatively small number of individuals.

TCR beta was sequenced from blood CD8+ and CD4+ T cells. Both CD4+ and CD8+ T cells were negatively isolated, and TEMRA cells underwent FACS enrichment. CDR1 is MNHEY, CDR2 SMNVEV, per germline (reference sequence). The ends lost 3 bases at V and 5 bases at J; junction bases unmatched: 5. This CDR3 region has 14 residues. Sample: CD8+ T cells from PBMCs. This chain connects TRBV27 to TRBJ1-1, with 8 bases matching TRBD1. This clonotype originated in a human donor with multiple sclerosis. The CDR3 nucleotides read TGTGCCAGCAGTTTTCAGGGGGCTGGGACTGAAGCTTTCTTT. Amino acid sequence: CASSFQGAGTEAFF.